This paragraph covers one TCR beta chain sequence. The data belong to a study of blood T cell repertoires in COVID-19. Turning to the study itself: Whether acute or convalescent, the COVID-19 samples came from the United States, Italy and Spain. Nucleic acid was either cDNA or gDNA, and it came from T cells, B-cell-depleted T cells, or PBMCs.

The CDR3 runs 14 residues. V was clipped by 2 bases and J by 9 bases, with 12 bases between them. CDR1 and CDR2 (germline): SGHRS, YFSETQ. The repertoire was sequenced with immunoSEQ multiplex PCR; TCRdb's copy has only in-frame clones and lacks some. The table has about 240,000 clones, roughly 88% seen once. This TCR was sampled from a man of 80 years or more with acute or convalescent COVID-19. Specimen: peripheral blood. The rearrangement links TRBV5-1 to TRBJ1-6, with D perhaps matching TRBD1 (5 bases). CDR3 sequence: CASSLGTPASPLHF. The DNA of the CDR3 is TGCGCCAGCAGCTTAGGGACTCCTGCTTCACCCCTCCACTTT.